Shown below are 14 T cell receptor beta chains from a single sample sequenced in a study of response to subunit inactivated influenza vaccine (dated by TCRdb to 2016 to 2019). Receptors were amplified or captured by RT-PCR. Sequencer: Illumina HiSeq 2500. TCRdb applied fastp at Q25 and MiXCR to the public reads, then kept only in-frame beta chains. Each CDR3 protein gets just one entry, which takes the most common genes and DNA from the rows behind it. The sample table lists just over 300,000 distinct CDR3 sequences, about 20% of them with a count of one. Together, the top ten hold approximately 10% of the sample. This specimen consisted of PBMCs from blood, obtained 21 months after vaccination. These receptors all come from a man between 50 and 69 years old who received an inactivated influenza vaccine. Donor details come from another sample of the same person, matched by shared clones.

This chain uses TRBV3-1 with TRBJ1-2, with 7 bases lining up with TRBD1. Germline values: CDR1 LGHDT, CDR2 YNNKEL (reference sequence). Trimming removed 1 base from V and 5 bases from J; junction bases left unmatched: 4. This CDR3 is built from 14 residues. CDR3 residues: CASSQVHRGYGYTF. The DNA for the CDR3 is TGTGCCAGCAGCCAAGTCCACAGGGGATATGGCTACACCTTC.

V gene TRBV28 combines with J gene TRBJ1-5; D gene unclear. CDR3 length: 16 amino acids. Trimming shortened V by 1 base and J by 0 bases, and 10 bases separated the two germline ends. Germline V gene lookup returns CDR1 MDHEN and CDR2 SYDVKM. CDR3 nucleotides: TGTGCCAGCAGTTTATATTCAGGAGATAGCAATCAGCCCCAGCATTTT. Translation gives CASSLYSGDSNQPQHF.

This chain links TRBV5-1 with TRBJ1-5, with D possibly matching TRBD1 (5 bases). There are 16 residues in the CDR3. V was trimmed by 0 bases and J by 0 bases, leaving 10 bases between them. CDR1 and CDR2 from the germline V gene are SGHRS and YFSETQ. CDR3 loop: CASSLGQPYSNQPQHF. The CDR3 DNA follows: TGCGCCAGCAGCTTGGGACAGCCGTATAGCAATCAGCCCCAGCATTTT.

This clonotype was seen more than once but under ten times. V is TRBV28 and J is TRBJ1-2, with 9 bases lining up with TRBD1. J lost 4 bases, V lost 6 bases, and 6 bases had no gene match. Germline CDR1 MDHEN, CDR2 SYDVKM. This CDR3 region has 14 residues. CDR3 loop: CASSLGTGIYGYTF. CDR3 nucleotides: TGTGCCAGCAGCCTCGGGACAGGGATCTATGGCTACACCTTC.

This clonotype was observed a handful of times. The chain combines TRBV7-2 with TRBJ2-3; D gene unclear. The length of the CDR3 is 11 residues. Germline values: CDR1 SGHTA, CDR2 FQGNSA. Trimming left V 2 bases short and J 4 bases short, with 1 base between. CDR3 residues: CASSLPDTQYF. The DNA of the CDR3 is TGTGCCAGCAGCTTACCAGATACGCAGTATTTT.

The chain combines TRBV4-3 with TRBJ2-1, with 13 bases lining up with TRBD2. V lost 2 bases and J lost 3; bases outside the gene matches: 7. The CDR3 covers 18 residues. Germline CDR1 reads LGHNA; CDR2 reads YSLEER. The CDR3 protein is CASSQPTSGRAGYNEQFF. Written as DNA, the CDR3 is TGCGCCAGCAGCCAACCTACTAGCGGGAGGGCCGGCTACAATGAGCAGTTCTTC.

This clonotype was counted only a few times. The chain uses TRBV3-1 and TRBJ2-7, with D uncertain. This CDR3 contains 11 residues. Germline V gives CDR1 LGHDT, CDR2 YNNKEL (reference sequence). V gave up 2 bases and J gave up 5 bases, with 4 bases separating them. CDR3 loop: CASSQLHEQYF. The CDR3, as DNA: TGTGCCAGCAGCCAACTCCACGAGCAGTACTTC.

The V call is TRBV7-9, the J call TRBJ2-7, with TRBD2 identical over 10 bases. Germline V gives CDR1 SEHNR, CDR2 FQNEAQ (reference sequence). CDR3 length: 15 amino acids. Losses at the gene ends were 5 bases for V and 6 bases for J; bases not matched to a gene: 10. This chain's CDR3 is CASSAIAGGGFEQYF. CDR3 nucleotide sequence: TGTGCCAGCAGCGCGATAGCGGGAGGAGGTTTCGAGCAGTACTTC. The full variable domain, with the rest looked up from reference TRBV7-9 and TRBJ2-7, is DTGVSQNPRHKITKRGQNVTFRCDPISEHNRLYWYRQTLGQGPEFLTYFQNEAQLEKSRLLSDRFSAERPKGSFSTLEIQRTEQGDSAMYLCASSAIAGGGFEQYFGPGTRLTVT.

In this sample, this clonotype turned up a few times. The chain combines TRBV5-1 with TRBJ2-1; D unclear. Per the germline V gene, CDR1 is SGHRS and CDR2 is YFSETQ. The CDR3 length is 13 residues. Trimming took 3 bases from V and 13 from J, leaving 17 bases between them. The CDR3 region is CASSSPPGVVQFF. The CDR3 DNA reads as TGCGCCAGCAGCTCACCCCCTGGGGTCGTACAGTTCTTC.

Only a few counts were recorded for this clonotype. V usage is TRBV20-1 and J usage is TRBJ2-1; maybe TRBD1 (6 bases). CDR1 DFQATT and CDR2 SNEGSKA come from the germline V gene (reference sequence). V was cut by 3 bases and J by 4 bases, with 10 bases left in between. The CDR3 loop spans 13 amino acids. CDR3 amino acids: CSASNRAYNEQFF. CDR3 bases: TGCAGTGCTAGTAACAGGGCATACAATGAGCAGTTCTTC.

This clonotype was picked up a small number of times. V gene TRBV5-4 combines with J gene TRBJ1-5; D possibly corresponds to TRBD1 (5 bases). This CDR3 has 15 amino acids. The germline gives CDR1 SGHNT, CDR2 YYREEE (reference sequence). Trimming stripped 4 bases from V and 5 bases from J, with 16 bases between. CDR3: CASSPNGGRDQPQHF. The CDR3, as DNA: TGTGCCAGCAGCCCCAACGGCGGCAGGGATCAGCCCCAGCATTTT.

The chain joins TRBV20-1 to TRBJ2-4; D is possibly TRBD1 (5 bases). The CDR3 has 13 amino acids. CDR1 and CDR2 (germline): DFQATT, SNEGSKA (reference sequence). Trimming shortened V by 3 bases and J by 7 bases, and 13 bases separated the two germline ends. The CDR3 bases are TGCAGTGCTAGCAAGACAGAGCTGAACATTCAGTACTTC. This encodes CSASKTELNIQYF.

The chain is built from TRBV6-1 and TRBJ2-1; possible D gene TRBD1, 5 bases. Germline CDR1 MNHNS, CDR2 SASEGT. There are 14 residues in the CDR3. V was clipped by 5 bases and J by 7 bases, with 15 bases between them. The CDR3 coding sequence is TGTGCCAGCAGTAGCCCAGACAGTGGGAATGAGCAGTTCTTC. The encoded protein is CASSSPDSGNEQFF.

V gene TRBV7-3 combines with J gene TRBJ2-7; maybe TRBD1 (6 bases). Germline CDR1 and CDR2: SGHTA and FQGTGA. The CDR3 runs 13 residues. V was shortened by 5 bases and J by 3 bases, with 11 bases between the two germline ends. CDR3 nucleotides: TGTGCCAGCAGCCTACAACAGGGCTACGAGCAGTACTTC. Translated, it gives CASSLQQGYEQYF.